The 18 T cell receptor beta chains below were found in one sample sequenced in a study of blood T cell repertoires in COVID-19. Assay: immunoSEQ multiplex PCR; the TCRdb copy retains only in-frame clones and omits some. The data show around 270,000 clones, roughly 85% seen once. Sequenced sample: PBMCs or T cells enriched from blood (not recorded which). All receptors derive from a woman younger than 45 who had recovered from COVID-19.

This chain links TRBV9 with TRBJ1-1, with D possibly matching TRBD1 (6 bases). CDR3 size: 14 residues. V was trimmed by 0 bases and J by 4 bases, leaving 10 bases between them. Germline V gene lookup returns CDR1 SGDLS and CDR2 YYNGEE. The CDR3: CASSVARGATEAFF. CDR3 DNA: TGTGCCAGCAGCGTAGCTCGGGGGGCCACTGAAGCTTTCTTT.

This chain uses TRBV6-5 with TRBJ2-7; TRBD1 aligns across 7 bases. This CDR3 is 13 amino acids long. Per the germline V gene, CDR1 is MNHEY and CDR2 is SVGAGI. V gave up 2 bases and J gave up 7 bases; unmatched junction bases: 5. The CDR3 bases are TGTGCCAGCAGTTACACGACAGGGCGAGAGCAGTACTTC. Its translation: CASSYTTGREQYF.

The chain uses TRBV11-3 and TRBJ2-5; TRBD2 is a possible D gene (6 bases). The CDR3 has 14 residues. V lost 1 base and J lost 1, with 7 bases in between. Germline values: CDR1 SGHNT, CDR2 YENEEA. The CDR3, as DNA: TGTGCCAGCAGCTTAGGGGGGGTCCAAGAGACCCAGTACTTC. Its translation: CASSLGGVQETQYF.

J is TRBJ1-1 and V is TRBV6-5; D is undetermined. V lost 10 bases and J lost 7, with 19 bases in between. This CDR3 is 13 amino acids long. The germline V gene encodes CDR1 MNHEY and CDR2 SVGAGI. The CDR3 nucleotides read TGTGCCACCCAGCTGGCGGGGATTAGTGAAGCTTTCTTT. Encoded protein: CATQLAGISEAFF.

The chain employs TRBV7-9 and TRBJ2-1; TRBD2 matches at 15 bases. CDR3 length: 18 residues. V trimming: 5 bases; J trimming: 0 bases; junction bases outside the gene matches: 5. Germline CDR1 is SEHNR and CDR2 is FQNEAQ (reference sequence). This CDR3 is CASSQGLAGGYSYNEQFF. CDR3 DNA: TGTGCCAGCAGCCAAGGACTAGCGGGAGGGTACTCCTACAATGAGCAGTTCTTC.

This chain links TRBV2 with TRBJ1-5, with 9 nucleotides matching TRBD1. The V and J ends lost 7 bases and 2 bases, in that order; junction bases with no gene match: 18. CDR1 SNHLY and CDR2 FYNNEI come from the germline V gene. The CDR3 has 19 amino acids. CDR3 nucleotides: TGTGCCAGCAAGCCCGTTCGGGACAGGGTATCGATTGGCAATCAGCCCCAGCATTTT. This codes for CASKPVRDRVSIGNQPQHF.

V is TRBV19 and J is TRBJ2-5; 7 bases are a match to TRBD2. Germline V gene lookup returns CDR1 LNHDA and CDR2 SQIVND (reference sequence). The CDR3 consists of 13 residues. V trimming: 4 bases; J trimming: 3 bases; junction bases outside the gene matches: 2. As DNA, the CDR3 is TGTGCCAGTAGTAGCCGGGGGGAAGAGACCCAGTACTTC. As protein: CASSSRGEETQYF. Full variable domain (rest looked up from reference TRBV19 and TRBJ2-5): DGGITQSPKYLFRKEGQNVTLSCEQNLNHDAMYWYRQDPGQGLRLIYYSQIVNDFQKGDIAEGYSVSREKKESFPLTVTSAQKNPTAFYLCASSSRGEETQYFGPGTRLLVL.

This chain connects TRBV27 to TRBJ1-6; a possible D gene is TRBD1 (5 bases). The V and J ends lost 4 bases and 0 bases respectively, with 10 bases between them. This CDR3 contains 16 residues. Germline-derived CDR1 and CDR2 are MNHEY and SMNVEV (reference sequence). This chain's CDR3 is CASSYSGGSYNSPLHF. The CDR3 bases are TGTGCCAGCAGTTACTCGGGGGGCTCCTATAATTCACCCCTCCACTTT.

This clone came up once. V gene TRBV11-2 combines with J gene TRBJ1-6; 8 nucleotides line up with TRBD1. This CDR3 is 15 amino acids long. Germline CDR1 is SGHAT and CDR2 is FQNNGV. V lost 3 bases to trimming and J lost 7 bases; unmatched junction nucleotides: 5. CDR3 bases: TGTGCCAGCAGCTTCACCGGGACAGGCAATTCACCCCTCCACTTT. Translated: CASSFTGTGNSPLHF.

This clone was observed a handful of times. The chain combines TRBV27 with TRBJ2-2; D possibly corresponds to TRBD1 (5 bases). V was trimmed by 6 bases and J by 5 bases, leaving 16 bases between them. The CDR3 sequence is 15 residues long. Germline V gives CDR1 MNHEY, CDR2 SMNVEV (reference sequence). The CDR3 nucleotides read TGTGCCAGCAGATTCAGACAGATCGGTACCGGGGAGCTGTTTTTT. Translating gives CASRFRQIGTGELFF.

J is TRBJ2-1 and V is TRBV9; 7 bases line up with TRBD2. Germline V gene lookup returns CDR1 SGDLS and CDR2 YYNGEE. The J segment lost 2 bases and the V segment lost 0 bases, leaving 5 bases of the junction unmatched. The CDR3 is 16 residues long. Written as DNA, the CDR3 is TGTGCCAGCAGCGTAGCCGGACTAGTGGCCTACAATGAGCAGTTCTTC. Amino acid sequence: CASSVAGLVAYNEQFF.

This chain joins TRBV28 and TRBJ2-3, with TRBD2 identical over 13 bases. J was trimmed by 2 bases and V by 5 bases; bases with no gene match: 7. Looked up from germline, CDR1 is MDHEN and CDR2 is SYDVKM. The CDR3 contains 17 residues. CDR3 sequence reads: CASSPGLAGDITDTQYF. In DNA form, the CDR3 reads TGTGCCAGCAGTCCCGGACTAGCGGGGGACATCACAGATACGCAGTATTTT.

The rearrangement joins TRBV7-2 to TRBJ2-1; D gene unclear. The CDR3 consists of 13 residues. From germline, CDR1 is SGHTA and CDR2 FQGNSA. Trimming left V 0 bases short and J 4 bases short, with 4 bases between. Here the CDR3 reads CASSLASYNEQFF. CDR3 DNA sequence: TGTGCCAGCAGCTTAGCTTCGTACAATGAGCAGTTCTTC. The full variable domain, completed using reference TRBV7-2 and TRBJ2-1, is GAGVSQSPSNKVTEKGKDVELRCDPISGHTALYWYRQSLGQGLEFLIYFQGNSAPDKSGLPSDRFSAERTGGSVSTLTIQRTQQEDSAVYLCASSLASYNEQFFGPGTRLTVL.

This rearrangement joins TRBV30 to TRBJ1-6, with D uncertain. The V gene's germline CDR1 is GTSNPN and CDR2 SVGIG (reference sequence). This CDR3 is built from 13 residues. V was cut by 2 bases and J by 10 bases, with 12 bases left in between. The CDR3 region has the DNA TGTGCCTGGAGTATGGAGGGTCGATCACCCCTCCACTTT. It yields the protein CAWSMEGRSPLHF.

The rearrangement joins TRBV29-1 to TRBJ2-7; D remains unclear. With 1 base removed from V and 0 bases from J, the gap between germline ends came to 10 bases. Germline V gene data show CDR1 as SQVTM and CDR2 as ANQGSEA. The CDR3 runs 14 residues. This chain's CDR3 is CSVEGLASSYEQYF. CDR3 bases: TGCAGCGTTGAAGGGCTCGCTAGCTCCTACGAGCAGTACTTC.

The sample holds a few counts of this clone. The J gene is TRBJ1-2, the V gene TRBV28; 7 bases line up with TRBD1. The CDR3 length is 15 residues. Looked up from germline, CDR1 is MDHEN and CDR2 is SYDVKM. V dropped 4 bases and J dropped 8; count of bases not matched to a gene: 13. In DNA, the CDR3 is TGTGCCAGCAGTTCACCCGGACGGACAGGAAGCGGCTACACCTTC. It specifies CASSSPGRTGSGYTF.

The chain joins TRBV5-4 to TRBJ2-3; 7 nucleotides align to TRBD1. CDR1 is SGHNT, CDR2 YYREEE, per germline (reference sequence). Unmatched junction bases numbered 13, after V lost 5 bases and J lost 10 bases. The CDR3 runs to 14 residues. Written as DNA, the CDR3 is TGTGCCAGCAGGACCGGGACAGACCCCGTGGCGCAGTATTTT. The encoded protein is CASRTGTDPVAQYF.

J is TRBJ2-3 and V is TRBV6-5, with 7 nucleotides matching TRBD1. The germline V gene encodes CDR1 MNHEY and CDR2 SVGAGI. CDR3 size: 14 residues. The trim removed 0 bases at V and 6 bases at J, leaving 3 bases unmatched. The CDR3 reads CASSYSTGPDTQYF. CDR3 coding DNA: TGTGCCAGCAGTTACTCGACAGGGCCCGATACGCAGTATTTT.